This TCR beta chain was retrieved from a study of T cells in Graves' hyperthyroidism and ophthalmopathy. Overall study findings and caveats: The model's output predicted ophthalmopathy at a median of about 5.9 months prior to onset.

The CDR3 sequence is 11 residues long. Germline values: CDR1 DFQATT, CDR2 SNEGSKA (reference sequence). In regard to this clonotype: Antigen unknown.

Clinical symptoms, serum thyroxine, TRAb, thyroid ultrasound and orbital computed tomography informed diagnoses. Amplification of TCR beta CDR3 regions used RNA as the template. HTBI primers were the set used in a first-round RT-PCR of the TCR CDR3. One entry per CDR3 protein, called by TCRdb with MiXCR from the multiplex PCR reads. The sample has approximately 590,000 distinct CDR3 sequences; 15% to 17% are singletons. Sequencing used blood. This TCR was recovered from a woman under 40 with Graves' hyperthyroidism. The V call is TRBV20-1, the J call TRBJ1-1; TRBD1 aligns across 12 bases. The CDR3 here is CRGTGGSEAFF. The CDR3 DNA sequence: TGCAGGGGGACAGGGGGCTCTGAAGCTTTCTTT.